Listed below are T cell receptor beta chains from one sample, sequenced in a study of OX40 agonist ivuxolimab in advanced cancers. Repertoires were generated with immunoSEQ multiplex PCR, while TCRdb's copy carries only in-frame clones and drops some. This sample yields more than 60,000 clones, of which about 85% are seen a single time; over 0.75% belongs to the top ten. This material consisted of CD4+ or CD8+ T cells sorted from blood, taken in a trial of the OX40 agonist ivuxolimab. Receptors originate from an adult with an advanced solid tumor such as melanoma, head and neck, liver or kidney cancer. Each CDR3 is given with its conserved first and last residue. Each record gives: D gene, clone size, V gene, J gene, CDR3 DNA, CDR3 protein. A D gene is named only where the DNA matches it firmly. Size tells how often a clone was seen (once, few, many) or the class of an expanded clone, and some rows leave it out.

>TRBD1|-|TRBV6-5|TRBJ1-2
TGTGCCAGCAGGCACGCGGGGACAGGGGGAGGCTACACCTTC
CASRHAGTGGGYTF
>TRBD1|-|TRBV6-5|TRBJ1-2
TGTGCCAGCAGTTACTCGGGACAGGGGCTTTATGGCTACACCTTC
CASSYSGQGLYGYTF
>-|-|TRBV10-3|TRBJ1-5
TGTGCCATCAGTGAGATGAAGACAGCCGGTAAGCCCCAGCATTTT
CAISEMKTAGKPQHF
>-|-|TRBV19|TRBJ1-3
TGTGCCAGTAGCAATACATGGGACGCCGCTCGAGACACCATATATTTT
CASSNTWDAARDTIYF
>TRBD2|-|TRBV10-3|TRBJ2-3
TGTGCCATCACCCAGGGACTAGCGGGGTGGGATACGCAGTATTTT
CAITQGLAGWDTQYF
>-|once|TRBV7-9|TRBJ2-7
TGTGCCAGCAGCTTAGACCCGGTGGGCGAGCAGTACTTC
CASSLDPVGEQYF
>-|-|TRBV12-5|TRBJ1-5
TGTGCTAGTGGTTTGGGTTCAGGGCCCAATCAGCCCCAGCATTTT
CASGLGSGPNQPQHF
>-|-|TRBV15|TRBJ1-2
TGTGCCACCTCCGGCTCCTTTTATGGCTACACCTTC
CATSGSFYGYTF
>-|-|TRBV5-1|TRBJ2-4
TGCGCCAGCAGCTTAACAGCGACAGCCAAAAACATTCAGTACTTC
CASSLTATAKNIQYF
>-|-|TRBV30|TRBJ1-5
TGTGCCTGGAGTGACTCAGGGGCGAATCAGCCCCAGCATTTT
CAWSDSGANQPQHF
>TRBD1|-|TRBV4-3|TRBJ2-7
TGCGCCAGCAGCCAAGATCCCGGACAGGGAGATGGCGAGCAGTACTTC
CASSQDPGQGDGEQYF